A single sample is the source of the 19 T cell receptor beta chains below, sequenced in a study of T cell changes during pregnancy in multiple sclerosis. TCRdb's copy holds only in-frame clones and misses some; the assay was immunoSEQ multiplex PCR. The data hold about 80,000 clones, with approximately 90% observed a single time. Sample: peripheral blood, taken before pregnancy. The receptor set was obtained from a female donor with multiple sclerosis, enrolled in a pregnancy study.

The genes are TRBV7-3 and TRBJ2-3; a weak D match, TRBD1 (5 bases). Trimming shortened V by 4 bases and J by 2 bases, and 10 bases separated the two germline ends. CDR1 is SGHTA, CDR2 FQGTGA, per germline. The CDR3 totals 14 residues. Here the CDR3 reads CASSSGSHTDTQYF. The CDR3 DNA follows: TGTGCCAGCAGCTCAGGGTCCCACACAGATACGCAGTATTTT.

This sequence joins TRBV6-4 and TRBJ2-1, with 9 bases fitting TRBD2. Germline CDR1 is MRHNA and CDR2 is SNTAGT. The CDR3 runs 14 residues. V was clipped by 8 bases and J by 2 bases; unmatched bases: 4. The CDR3 loop is CASAASGAYNEQFF. Here the CDR3 DNA reads TGTGCCAGCGCCGCTAGCGGGGCCTACAATGAGCAGTTCTTC.

The chain links TRBV5-1 to TRBJ2-1; a possible D gene is TRBD1 (5 bases). This CDR3 is built from 18 residues. Germline V gene sequence: CDR1 SGHRS, CDR2 YFSETQ. V dropped 1 base and J dropped 0 bases, with 17 bases sitting between them. CDR3 loop: CASSLTPQAGISYNEQFF. CDR3 nucleotide sequence: TGCGCCAGCAGCTTGACCCCCCAGGCAGGGATCTCCTACAATGAGCAGTTCTTC.

This clone is a singleton in its sample. The chain combines TRBV29-1 with TRBJ2-7; 8 bases fit TRBD1. With 6 bases clipped from V and 4 bases from J, the junction kept 8 bases outside the gene matches. The CDR3 consists of 13 residues. CDR1 SQVTM and CDR2 ANQGSEA come from the germline V gene. CDR3 in amino acids: CSVGTGVLYEQYF. The CDR3 DNA follows: TGCAGCGTAGGGACAGGAGTATTGTACGAGCAGTACTTC.

J is TRBJ2-1 and V is TRBV5-1; possible D gene TRBD1, 6 bases. Germline CDR1 SGHRS, CDR2 YFSETQ. This CDR3 has 13 amino acids. V was pared by 4 bases and J by 4 bases, with 9 bases between. CDR3 protein: CASSRDTYNEQFF. CDR3 in DNA: TGCGCCAGCAGCCGGGACACGTACAATGAGCAGTTCTTC. The entire variable domain, with the rest obtained from reference TRBV5-1 and TRBJ2-1, is as follows: KAGVTQTPRYLIKTRGQQVTLSCSPISGHRSVSWYQQTPGQGLQFLFEYFSETQRNKGNFPGRFSGRQFSNSRSEMNVSTLELGDSALYLCASSRDTYNEQFFGPGTRLTVL.

The rearrangement uses TRBV6-1 and TRBJ1-2; 7 bases are a match to TRBD1. V shed 4 bases, J shed 4 bases, and the junction held 18 bases outside the gene matches. CDR1 and CDR2 (germline): MNHNS, SASEGT. The CDR3 is made up of 18 amino acids. Here the CDR3 DNA reads TGTGCCAGCAGTGGGTCACTCAGGGGGACAACCATGTTCTATGGCTACACCTTC. Translated, it gives CASSGSLRGTTMFYGYTF.

This clone was picked up one time. This chain joins TRBV5-1 and TRBJ1-4; tentatively, D is TRBD1 (5 bases). Germline V lookup: CDR1 SGHRS, CDR2 YFSETQ. V lost 3 bases to trimming and J lost 5 bases, with 20 bases between them. This CDR3 has 17 residues. The CDR3: CASSYRFPVGGNEKLFF. The CDR3 DNA reads as TGCGCCAGCAGCTATCGTTTTCCCGTCGGGGGAAATGAAAAACTGTTTTTT.

The chain joins TRBV6-5 to TRBJ2-7; TRBD2 aligns across 10 bases. The CDR3 consists of 16 residues. CDR1 MNHEY and CDR2 SVGAGI come from the germline V gene. V was clipped by 0 bases and J by 4 bases; unmatched bases: 6. The CDR3 spells CASSYSSGGAEYEQYF. Here the CDR3 DNA reads TGTGCCAGCAGTTACTCCAGCGGGGGGGCTGAATACGAGCAGTACTTC.

The rearrangement links TRBV6-1 to TRBJ2-3, with D perhaps matching TRBD2 (6 bases). Germline loops: CDR1 MNHNS, CDR2 SASEGT. This CDR3 is built from 16 residues. V lost 2 bases and J lost 4, with 16 bases in between. The CDR3 sequence: CASSEYGGWPPDTQYF. Here the CDR3 DNA reads TGTGCCAGCAGTGAATATGGGGGGTGGCCCCCAGATACGCAGTATTTT.

The J gene is TRBJ2-3, the V gene TRBV5-1; 7 bases match TRBD2. The trim removed 4 bases at V and 4 bases at J, leaving 3 bases unmatched. The germline V gene encodes CDR1 SGHRS and CDR2 YFSETQ. This CDR3 is 13 amino acids long. As DNA, the CDR3 is TGCGCCAGCAGCCTTGGGGGGGCAGATACGCAGTATTTT. It codes for CASSLGGADTQYF. The whole variable domain, remainder taken from reference TRBV5-1 and TRBJ2-3, is KAGVTQTPRYLIKTRGQQVTLSCSPISGHRSVSWYQQTPGQGLQFLFEYFSETQRNKGNFPGRFSGRQFSNSRSEMNVSTLELGDSALYLCASSLGGADTQYFGPGTRLTVL.

This chain connects TRBV30 to TRBJ1-6; unclear D gene. The V end lost 4 bases, the J end lost 3 bases, and 4 bases lay between the germline ends. Germline CDR1 and CDR2: GTSNPN and SVGIG (reference sequence). This CDR3 has 12 amino acids. CDR3 protein: CAWKLYNSPLHF. DNA of the CDR3: TGTGCCTGGAAACTCTATAATTCACCCCTCCACTTT.

The chain links TRBV9 to TRBJ1-4; TRBD1 might be the D (5 bases). V dropped 0 bases and J dropped 8 bases, with 11 bases sitting between them. The CDR3 loop spans 14 amino acids. Per the germline V gene, CDR1 is SGDLS and CDR2 is YYNGEE. The CDR3 loop reads CASSVAGEGEKLFF. The CDR3 nucleotides are TGTGCCAGCAGCGTAGCGGGGGAAGGCGAAAAACTGTTTTTT.

The chain uses TRBV7-2 and TRBJ2-1; 8 nucleotides line up with TRBD2. The CDR3 runs to 17 residues. The V gene end was trimmed by 1 base and the J gene end by 2 bases; junction bases not matched to a gene: 7. The V gene's germline CDR1 is SGHTA and CDR2 FQGNSA. CDR3 in amino acids: CASSLGGSGDPYNEQFF. In DNA form, the CDR3 reads TGTGCCAGCAGCTTAGGGGGTAGCGGGGACCCCTACAATGAGCAGTTCTTC.

This clone was detected a few times. The rearrangement uses TRBV5-4 and TRBJ1-6, with 7 bases aligning to TRBD1. The CDR3 spans 15 residues. Germline trimming cut 0 bases from V and 7 bases from J; bases unmatched to any gene: 4. The germline gives CDR1 SGHNT, CDR2 YYREEE (reference sequence). The CDR3 reads CASSLAGGKNSPLHF. DNA for the CDR3: TGTGCCAGCAGCTTGGCAGGGGGGAAGAATTCACCCCTCCACTTT.

The V and J genes are TRBV20-1 and TRBJ2-3; possibly TRBD1 for D (5 bases). Trimming removed 7 bases from V and 6 bases from J, with 11 bases in between. The V gene's germline CDR1 is DFQATT and CDR2 SNEGSKA (reference sequence). This CDR3 spans 11 amino acids. CDR3 sequence (DNA): TGCAGTGTCCAGGGTCCCGATACGCAGTATTTT. Protein sequence: CSVQGPDTQYF.

This chain connects TRBV9 to TRBJ1-1; 7 positions agree with TRBD1. V lost 4 bases and J lost 5; bases outside the gene matches: 11. The CDR3 is 15 amino acids. Germline CDR1 reads SGDLS; CDR2 reads YYNGEE. CDR3 loop: CASSPRGPTGTEAFF. The CDR3 nucleotides read TGTGCCAGCAGCCCACGAGGGCCGACAGGGACTGAAGCTTTCTTT.

This chain uses TRBV5-6 with TRBJ2-1, with D possibly being TRBD2 (5 bases). Trimming removed 0 bases from V and 8 bases from J, with 9 bases in between. The germline CDR1 and CDR2 sequences are SGHDT and YYEEEE. The CDR3 contains 13 residues. CDR3 bases: TGTGCCAGCAGCTTGGGTACGGGGTATGAGCAGTTCTTC. Translating gives CASSLGTGYEQFF. The full variable domain, in which reference TRBV5-6 and TRBJ2-1 provide the parts outside the CDR3, is DAGVTQSPTHLIKTRGQQVTLRCSPKSGHDTVSWYQQALGQGPQFIFQYYEEEERQRGNFPDRFSGHQFPNYSSELNVNALLLGDSALYLCASSLGTGYEQFFGPGTRLTVL.

This clone was recorded once. V usage is TRBV5-6 and J usage is TRBJ2-7; D gene uncertain. The CDR3 loop spans 14 amino acids. Germline CDR1 reads SGHDT; CDR2 reads YYEEEE. V shed 10 bases and J shed 3 bases, with 20 bases lying between them. CDR3 sequence reads: CAPPRVWIIYEQYF. The CDR3 DNA reads TGTGCCCCCCCCCGGGTCTGGATAATCTACGAGCAGTACTTC.

CDR3 sequence reads: CASSRGLAGGNTIYF. Here the CDR3 DNA reads TGCGCCAGCAGCCGGGGCTTGGCAGGTGGAAACACCATATATTTT. The chain is built from TRBV4-1 and TRBJ1-3, with D perhaps TRBD1 (5 bases). Germline V gene sequence: CDR1 MGHRA, CDR2 YSYEKL. The CDR3 spans 15 residues. V was pared by 4 bases and J by 3 bases, with 13 bases between.